The 21 T cell receptor beta chains in this list originate from one sample, sequenced in a study of a mutant IDH1 vaccine in newly diagnosed glioma. Profiled with immunoSEQ multiplex PCR; TCRdb holds only in-frame clones, not every one. The sample carries about 98,000 clones, roughly 89% recorded once. Sample time point: baseline, week 1 (first vaccination visit). Sample treatment: pre-vaccination baseline after standard-of-care therapy. Here the sequenced sample was PBMCs, taken from a glioma patient treated with radiotherapy, temozolomide or both. These receptor sequences come from a woman aged 45 to 65 with glioma.

This clone was observed a few times. This specimen includes other DNA sequences encoding the same CDR3. The V gene is TRBV7-9, the J gene TRBJ2-5; D remains ambiguous. The V end was cut by 4 bases, the J end by 2 bases, with 2 bases between. Germline assignment: CDR1 SEHNR and CDR2 FQNEAQ (reference sequence). The CDR3 consists of 11 residues. The CDR3 reads CASSSQETQYF. In DNA, the CDR3 is TGTGCCAGCAGCTCGCAAGAGACCCAGTACTTC. Variable domain in full (rest from reference TRBV7-9 and TRBJ2-5): DTGVSQNPRHKITKRGQNVTFRCDPISEHNRLYWYRQTLGQGPEFLTYFQNEAQLEKSRLLSDRFSAERPKGSFSTLEIQRTEQGDSAMYLCASSSQETQYFGPGTRLLVL.

Only one count was recorded for this clone. The chain employs TRBV4-1 and TRBJ1-4; weak D call: TRBD1 (5 bases). Germline CDR1 MGHRA, CDR2 YSYEKL. CDR3 length: 16 residues. V was clipped by 4 bases and J by 5 bases, with 17 bases between them. The CDR3 here is CASSLSPGTTNEKLFF. For the CDR3, the DNA is TGCGCCAGCAGCCTCTCTCCCGGGACTACGAATGAAAAACTGTTTTTT.

Concerning this clone itself: The sample contains more than one DNA sequence encoding this CDR3. V and J are TRBV19 and TRBJ1-5; TRBD1 matches 7 bases. Germline V CDR1 and CDR2: LNHDA, SQIVND (reference sequence). The V gene end was trimmed by 5 bases and the J gene end by 2 bases; junction bases not matched to a gene: 3. This CDR3 spans 14 amino acids. The CDR3: CASSGTGGNQPQHF. The CDR3 bases are TGTGCCAGTAGTGGTACAGGGGGCAATCAGCCCCAGCATTTT.

CDR3 region: CASSLEGIQPQHF. The CDR3 DNA reads as TGTGCCAGCAGCTTAGAGGGGATACAGCCCCAGCATTTT. The chain combines TRBV7-2 with TRBJ1-5; D might be TRBD1 (5 bases). The CDR3 is made up of 13 amino acids. Trimming took off 1 base at V and 7 bases at J, with 8 bases between the two ends. Germline assignment: CDR1 SGHTA and CDR2 FQGNSA. Together with reference TRBV7-2 and TRBJ1-5, the CDR3 gives the full variable domain: GAGVSQSPSNKVTEKGKDVELRCDPISGHTALYWYRQSLGQGLEFLIYFQGNSAPDKSGLPSDRFSAERTGGSVSTLTIQRTQQEDSAVYLCASSLEGIQPQHFGDGTRLSIL.

The chain joins TRBV4-1 to TRBJ1-2; TRBD1 is a possible D gene (5 bases). Deletions cut 1 base from V and 2 bases from J, with 11 bases between. Germline CDR1 and CDR2: MGHRA and YSYEKL. CDR3 length equals 15 residues. The CDR3 DNA follows: TGCGCCAGCAGCCAAGCACGGGGCCAGAACTATGGCTACACCTTC. Translating it yields CASSQARGQNYGYTF.

The chain links TRBV28 to TRBJ2-3; 12 bases map to TRBD2. Unmatched junction bases numbered 4, after V lost 6 bases and J lost 3 bases. This CDR3 comprises 15 residues. CDR1 and CDR2 (germline): MDHEN, SYDVKM. CDR3 coding DNA: TGTGCCAGCAGCCCACTAGCGGGGGGTACAGATACGCAGTATTTT. This codes for CASSPLAGGTDTQYF.

The rearrangement joins TRBV5-1 to TRBJ1-1, with unresolved D. Trimming removed 0 bases at V and 5 bases at J, with 11 bases between. This CDR3 region has 14 residues. Germline V CDR1 and CDR2: SGHRS, YFSETQ. The CDR3 loop reads CASSLVGERTEAFF. DNA of the CDR3: TGCGCCAGCAGCTTGGTGGGTGAACGGACTGAAGCTTTCTTT. The whole variable domain, remainder taken from reference TRBV5-1 and TRBJ1-1, is KAGVTQTPRYLIKTRGQQVTLSCSPISGHRSVSWYQQTPGQGLQFLFEYFSETQRNKGNFPGRFSGRQFSNSRSEMNVSTLELGDSALYLCASSLVGERTEAFFGQGTRLTVV.

Comment on this clone: The same CDR3 is also encoded by other DNA sequences in this sample. This chain links TRBV6-5 with TRBJ2-7; the match to TRBD2 covers 7 bases. Germline V lookup: CDR1 MNHEY, CDR2 SVGAGI. CDR3 length equals 14 residues. The V segment lost 0 bases and the J segment 4 bases; nucleotides outside the gene matches: 3. DNA of the CDR3: TGTGCCAGCAGTTACTCAGGCGGGAGTTACGAGCAGTACTTC. Amino acids: CASSYSGGSYEQYF.

This sequence joins TRBV2 and TRBJ2-3; 9 nucleotides line up with TRBD1. The CDR3 spans 15 residues. Germline values: CDR1 SNHLY, CDR2 FYNNEI. Trimming cost V 1 base and J 4 bases; bases outside gene matches: 3. The CDR3 spells CASSEDYRGPDTQYF. In DNA, the CDR3 is TGTGCCAGCAGTGAAGATTACAGGGGGCCAGATACGCAGTATTTT.

This clone appeared once. The J gene is TRBJ2-6, the V gene TRBV10-2; the D is unclear. The CDR3 covers 16 residues. Germline values: CDR1 WSHSY, CDR2 SAAADI. V lost 1 base, J lost 4 bases, and 11 bases lay in between. The CDR3 spells CASSEYRSSGANVLTF. The CDR3 DNA follows: TGCGCCAGCAGTGAGTATAGGTCATCAGGGGCCAACGTCCTGACTTTC.

This sequence joins TRBV7-2 and TRBJ2-5; D remains ambiguous. The CDR3 is made up of 12 amino acids. Germline values: CDR1 SGHTA, CDR2 FQGNSA. Trimming pared 5 bases from V and 4 bases from J, leaving 8 bases between. The CDR3 sequence is CASSERLETQYF. The CDR3 region has the DNA TGTGCCAGCAGCGAGAGATTAGAGACCCAGTACTTC.

This chain joins TRBV19 and TRBJ2-3, with a weak D call TRBD2 (5 bases). This CDR3 is 13 amino acids long. CDR1 LNHDA and CDR2 SQIVND come from the germline V gene (reference sequence). The germline V and J ends were trimmed by 3 bases and 6 bases, with 10 bases remaining between them. This CDR3 reads CASSIPGVDTQYF. The CDR3 nucleotides read TGTGCCAGTAGTATTCCCGGGGTGGATACGCAGTATTTT.

J is TRBJ2-7 and V is TRBV11-2, with D possibly TRBD1 on 6 matching bases. The CDR3 totals 15 residues. Trimming took off 0 bases at V and 0 bases at J, with 9 bases between the two ends. Germline V CDR1 and CDR2: SGHAT, FQNNGV. CDR3 sequence: CASSLDPGVSYEQYF. The CDR3 nucleotides are TGTGCCAGCAGCTTAGACCCAGGGGTCTCCTACGAGCAGTACTTC. The whole variable domain, remainder taken from reference TRBV11-2 and TRBJ2-7, is EAGVAQSPRYKIIEKRQSVAFWCNPISGHATLYWYQQILGQGPKLLIQFQNNGVVDDSQLPKDRFSAERLKGVDSTLKIQPAKLEDSAVYLCASSLDPGVSYEQYFGPGTRLTVT.

The chain employs TRBV7-6 and TRBJ1-5; the D gene is possibly TRBD1 (6 bases). This CDR3 is built from 15 residues. V lost 5 bases, J lost 5 bases, and 16 bases lay in between. Germline V gene lookup returns CDR1 SGHVS and CDR2 FNYEAQ. DNA of the CDR3: TGTGCCAGCAGCGAGGGAACAGGGAGGGATCAGCCCCAGCATTTT. Residues: CASSEGTGRDQPQHF.

Turning to this clone: The junction departs from germline at one end; a sequencing error may be responsible. The sample holds other DNA sequences that translate to the same CDR3. The chain has TRBV5-1 and TRBJ2-3; D remains ambiguous. Per germline, CDR1 SGHRS and CDR2 YFSETQ. The CDR3 spans 15 residues. The CDR3 here is CASSLVVPDGDTQYF. CDR3 bases: TGCGCCAGTAGCTTGGTTGTACCAGACGGTGATACGCAGTATTTT. The variable domain in full, completed from reference TRBV5-1 and TRBJ2-3, reads KAGVTQTPRYLIKTRGQQVTLSCSPISGHRSVSWYQQTPGQGLQFLFEYFSETQRNKGNFPGRFSGRQFSNSRSEMNVSTLELGDSALYLCASSLVVPDGDTQYFGPGTRLTVL.

The V call is TRBV19, the J call TRBJ1-1; D is perhaps TRBD1 (5 bases). V was shortened by 4 bases and J by 7 bases, with 19 bases between the two germline ends. This CDR3 contains 15 residues. In germline, CDR1 is LNHDA, CDR2 SQIVND (reference sequence). CDR3 residues: CASSTGWRGLSEAFF. The CDR3 coding sequence is TGTGCCAGTAGTACCGGGTGGAGGGGTTTAAGTGAAGCTTTCTTT.

The chain carries TRBV19 and TRBJ2-3, with 7 bases fitting TRBD2. The CDR3 is made up of 15 amino acids. CDR1 is LNHDA, CDR2 SQIVND, per germline (reference sequence). V shed 2 bases and J 3 bases; nucleotides not matched to a gene: 5. This CDR3 reads CASSITGGGTDTQYF. The CDR3 region has the DNA TGTGCCAGTAGTATAACGGGAGGAGGGACAGATACGCAGTATTTT.

V is TRBV11-2 and J is TRBJ2-3; no definite D call. Trimming stripped 2 bases from V and 1 base from J, with 10 bases between. In germline, CDR1 is SGHAT, CDR2 FQNNGV. The CDR3 is made up of 15 amino acids. In DNA form, the CDR3 reads TGTGCCAGCAGCTTAATAGGGCAGGGCACAGATACGCAGTATTTT. This codes for CASSLIGQGTDTQYF.

This sequence joins TRBV18 and TRBJ2-2, with TRBD1 identical over 8 bases. V shed 3 bases, J shed 1 base, and the junction held 7 bases outside the gene matches. The germline gives CDR1 KGHSH, CDR2 LQKENI. This CDR3 has 17 residues. The CDR3 is CASSPLTGVVNTGELFF. The CDR3 coding sequence is TGTGCCAGCTCACCCTTGACAGGGGTCGTGAACACCGGGGAGCTGTTTTTT.

This sequence joins TRBV2 and TRBJ1-4, with a weak D call TRBD1 (5 bases). Germline-derived CDR1 and CDR2 are SNHLY and FYNNEI. The CDR3 has 17 amino acids. Trimming removed 3 bases at V and 0 bases at J, with 14 bases between. The CDR3 loop is CASSESWGLTTNEKLFF. CDR3 DNA: TGTGCCAGCAGTGAGTCTTGGGGCCTAACAACTAATGAAAAACTGTTTTTT.

The gene calls are TRBV9 and TRBJ2-7; 7 nucleotides agree with TRBD1. The CDR3 is 15 residues long. In germline, CDR1 is SGDLS, CDR2 YYNGEE. V shed 0 bases and J 2 bases; nucleotides not matched to a gene: 5. CDR3 DNA sequence: TGTGCCAGCAGCGTAGCAGGGGGTTTTCCCTACGAGCAGTACTTC. It translates to CASSVAGGFPYEQYF.